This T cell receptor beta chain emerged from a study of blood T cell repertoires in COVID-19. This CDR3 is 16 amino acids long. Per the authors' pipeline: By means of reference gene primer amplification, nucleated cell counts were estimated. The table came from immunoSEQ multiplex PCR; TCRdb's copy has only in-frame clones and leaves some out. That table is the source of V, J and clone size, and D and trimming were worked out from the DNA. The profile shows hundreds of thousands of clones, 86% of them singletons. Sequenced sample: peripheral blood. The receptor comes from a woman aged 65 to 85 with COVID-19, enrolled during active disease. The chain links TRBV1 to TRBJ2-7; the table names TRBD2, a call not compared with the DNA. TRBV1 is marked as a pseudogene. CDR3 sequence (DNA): TGCACCAGCAGCCAAGATTTAGGGACTAGCGGGGAAGAGCAGTACTTC. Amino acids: CTSSQDLGTSGEEQYF.